The 25 T cell receptor beta chains presented below share a single source sample, sequenced in a study of blood T cell repertoires in COVID-19. Measured with immunoSEQ multiplex PCR; TCRdb has only the in-frame clones, and not every one. The sample holds under 80,000 clones, around nine tenths seen once. What was sequenced was peripheral blood. These receptors came from a human donor in a cohort sampled during active COVID-19.

This sequence joins TRBV2 and TRBJ2-1; no clear D. The CDR3 consists of 11 residues. Germline values: CDR1 SNHLY, CDR2 FYNNEI. Trimming stripped 6 bases from V and 4 bases from J, with 4 bases between. The CDR3 DNA reads as TGTGCCAGCAGCCCATACAATGAGCAGTTCTTC. As protein: CASSPYNEQFF.

This chain connects TRBV6-5 to TRBJ2-7, with 9 bases matching TRBD1. In germline, CDR1 is MNHEY, CDR2 SVGAGI. V trimming: 2 bases; J trimming: 3 bases; junction bases outside the gene matches: 5. The CDR3 covers 15 residues. The CDR3 protein is CASSYSRGQGYEQYF. The CDR3 nucleotides are TGTGCCAGCAGTTACAGTAGGGGACAGGGCTACGAGCAGTACTTC.

The gene calls are TRBV5-1 and TRBJ2-7; D is undetermined. Germline-derived CDR1 and CDR2 are SGHRS and YFSETQ. V lost 0 bases to trimming and J lost 2 bases, with 9 bases between them. CDR3 length: 14 amino acids. The CDR3 spells CASSLEGGTYEQYF. CDR3 bases: TGCGCCAGCAGCTTGGAAGGCGGTACCTACGAGCAGTACTTC.

The V and J genes are TRBV24-1 and TRBJ2-5; 8 bases match TRBD2. V lost 5 bases to trimming and J lost 7 bases; unmatched junction nucleotides: 11. CDR1 and CDR2 from the germline V gene are KGHDR and SFDVKD. The CDR3 covers 15 residues. The CDR3 DNA reads as TGTGCCACCAGTGGCTCGGGACTAGAGAAGGGGACCCAGTACTTC. It specifies CATSGSGLEKGTQYF.

This clone occurred a few times. The rearrangement uses TRBV19 and TRBJ2-3; TRBD1 matches at 8 bases. The CDR3 extends over 14 amino acids. The germline V gene has CDR1 LNHDA and CDR2 SQIVND (reference sequence). The ends lost 5 bases at V and 3 bases at J; junction bases unmatched: 4. The CDR3 nucleotides are TGTGCCAGTAGTGCTAACAGGGGGACAGATACGCAGTATTTT. Translated: CASSANRGTDTQYF.

The chain links TRBV5-4 to TRBJ2-3, with D possibly matching TRBD2 (6 bases). Germline loops: CDR1 SGHNT, CDR2 YYREEE (reference sequence). The CDR3 contains 15 residues. The ends were cut back, 1 base at V and 1 base at J, with 10 bases in the middle. The CDR3 is CASSLRDSRTDTQYF. The DNA of the CDR3 is TGTGCCAGCAGCTTGAGGGACTCCCGCACAGATACGCAGTATTTT.

The CDR3 nucleotides read TGCGCCAGCAGCCAAGAAGCAGGGCGTAACACTGAAGCTTTCTTT. Protein sequence: CASSQEAGRNTEAFF. V and J are TRBV4-1 and TRBJ1-1; possible D gene TRBD1, 5 bases. Trimming stripped 0 bases from V and 2 bases from J, with 10 bases between. CDR3 length: 15 residues. Per germline, CDR1 MGHRA and CDR2 YSYEKL.

The chain uses TRBV28 and TRBJ1-4; D may be TRBD1 (5 bases). Germline lookup yields CDR1 MDHEN and CDR2 SYDVKM. The CDR3 consists of 16 residues. V was pared by 5 bases and J by 8 bases, with 21 bases between. The CDR3 sequence is CASSPGTSASPEKLFF. The CDR3 DNA is TGTGCCAGCAGTCCCGGGACTTCAGCCTCCCCGGAAAAACTGTTTTTT.

This sequence joins TRBV13 and TRBJ2-3, with a tentative D call TRBD2 (5 bases). The CDR3 is 13 residues long. Trimming removed 5 bases at V and 4 bases at J, with 10 bases between. The germline V gene encodes CDR1 PRHDT and CDR2 FYEKMQ (reference sequence). CDR3: CASSPAGADTQYF. DNA of the CDR3: TGTGCCAGCAGCCCGGCGGGTGCAGATACGCAGTATTTT.

The chain links TRBV10-1 to TRBJ1-5, with D possibly being TRBD1 (6 bases). There are 19 residues in the CDR3. The V gene lost 1 base and the J gene lost 0 bases, with 19 bases spanning the gap. Germline loops: CDR1 WNHNN, CDR2 SYGVQD (reference sequence). The CDR3 protein is CASSECRYGTRNSNQPQHF. The DNA of the CDR3 is TGCGCCAGCAGTGAGTGTCGTTATGGGACACGGAATAGCAATCAGCCCCAGCATTTT.

The chain recombines TRBV4-1 with TRBJ2-4; 11 positions match TRBD2. CDR1 is MGHRA, CDR2 YSYEKL, per germline. The CDR3 contains 16 residues. Losses at the gene ends were 6 bases for V and 7 bases for J; bases not matched to a gene: 11. The CDR3 loop is CASSRQTSGNANIQYF. In DNA form, the CDR3 reads TGCGCCAGCAGTCGGCAGACTAGCGGGAACGCTAACATTCAGTACTTC.

The chain uses TRBV19 and TRBJ1-5; TRBD1 matches at 8 bases. The germline V gene encodes CDR1 LNHDA and CDR2 SQIVND (reference sequence). The ends lost 4 bases at V and 0 bases at J; junction bases unmatched: 17. The CDR3 is 20 residues long. The CDR3 here is CASSRDRGSNVNYSNQPQHF. The CDR3 DNA reads as TGTGCCAGTAGTAGAGACAGGGGAAGCAACGTAAATTATAGCAATCAGCCCCAGCATTTT.

This clone has only a few counts. The rearrangement uses TRBV6-5 and TRBJ1-2; a weak D match, TRBD1 (6 bases). In germline, CDR1 is MNHEY, CDR2 SVGAGI. This CDR3 has 12 residues. Trimming removed 6 bases at V and 6 bases at J, with 11 bases between. The chain's CDR3 is CASRSTGHGYTF. Here the CDR3 DNA reads TGTGCCAGCAGATCGACAGGCCATGGCTACACCTTC.

The chain links TRBV5-1 to TRBJ2-3; a weak D match, TRBD2 (5 bases). The CDR3 is made up of 15 amino acids. V gave up 2 bases and J gave up 0 bases, with 10 bases separating them. Germline CDR1 is SGHRS and CDR2 is YFSETQ. The CDR3 loop is CASSFRGSSTDTQYF. Here the CDR3 DNA reads TGCGCCAGCAGCTTCCGGGGTTCAAGCACAGATACGCAGTATTTT. Supplemented by reference TRBV5-1 and TRBJ2-3, the full variable domain reads KAGVTQTPRYLIKTRGQQVTLSCSPISGHRSVSWYQQTPGQGLQFLFEYFSETQRNKGNFPGRFSGRQFSNSRSEMNVSTLELGDSALYLCASSFRGSSTDTQYFGPGTRLTVL.

V is TRBV7-9 and J is TRBJ1-3, with TRBD1 identical over 8 bases. After removal of 5 bases from V and 0 bases from J, the junction contained 9 bases not matched to a gene. The CDR3 contains 17 residues. Germline values: CDR1 SEHNR, CDR2 FQNEAQ (reference sequence). The CDR3 DNA reads TGTGCCAGCAGCCGGACAGGGCCGCTTAACTCTGGAAACACCATATATTTT. As protein: CASSRTGPLNSGNTIYF. Drawing the rest from reference TRBV7-9 and TRBJ1-3, the complete variable domain is DTGVSQNPRHKITKRGQNVTFRCDPISEHNRLYWYRQTLGQGPEFLTYFQNEAQLEKSRLLSDRFSAERPKGSFSTLEIQRTEQGDSAMYLCASSRTGPLNSGNTIYFGEGSWLTVV.

V gene TRBV6-5 combines with J gene TRBJ2-4, with a tentative D call TRBD2 (5 bases). The ends were cut back, 7 bases at V and 3 bases at J, with 10 bases in the middle. This CDR3 region has 13 residues. Germline assignment: CDR1 MNHEY and CDR2 SVGAGI. The CDR3 reads CASIPGDKNIQYF. CDR3 coding DNA: TGTGCCAGCATCCCCGGGGACAAAAACATTCAGTACTTC.

This clone was seen more than once but under ten times. The rearrangement joins TRBV6-4 to TRBJ2-3, with 11 bases lining up with TRBD2. The V segment lost 4 bases and the J segment 4 bases; nucleotides outside the gene matches: 7. CDR1 and CDR2 from the germline V gene are MRHNA and SNTAGT. The CDR3 is 16 amino acids. The chain's CDR3 is CASSALAGGFADTQYF. The CDR3 DNA is TGTGCCAGCAGTGCTCTAGCGGGAGGCTTCGCAGATACGCAGTATTTT.

The chain recombines TRBV5-4 with TRBJ1-2; D ambiguous. Between the trimmed V and J ends, which lost 2 bases and 6 bases, there was a span of 11 bases. The CDR3 consists of 13 residues. Germline CDR1 SGHNT, CDR2 YYREEE (reference sequence). The CDR3 sequence: CASSLRGTDGYTF. The DNA of the CDR3 is TGTGCCAGCAGCTTACGAGGTACCGATGGCTACACCTTC. Drawing the rest from reference TRBV5-4 and TRBJ1-2, the complete variable domain is ETGVTQSPTHLIKTRGQQVTLRCSSQSGHNTVSWYQQALGQGPQFIFQYYREEENGRGNFPPRFSGLQFPNYSSELNVNALELDDSALYLCASSLRGTDGYTFGSGTRLTVV.

A few counts support this clone. This chain joins TRBV5-4 and TRBJ2-2; D is possibly TRBD1 (5 bases). Trimming removed 4 bases at V and 6 bases at J, with 13 bases between. CDR1 and CDR2 (germline): SGHNT, YYREEE (reference sequence). This CDR3 spans 14 amino acids. Here the CDR3 DNA reads TGTGCCAGCAGCCATCGGACATTACCCGGGGAGCTGTTTTTT. Its translation: CASSHRTLPGELFF.

This clone was seen more than once but under ten times. This chain uses TRBV19 with TRBJ2-3; 8 bases line up with TRBD1. The CDR3 spans 16 residues. Per germline, CDR1 LNHDA and CDR2 SQIVND (reference sequence). V lost 5 bases and J lost 2; bases outside the gene matches: 9. CDR3 residues: CASSPQTGALTDTQYF. In DNA, the CDR3 is TGTGCCAGTAGTCCCCAGACAGGGGCCCTCACAGATACGCAGTATTTT.

This clone appeared a few times. Other DNA sequences of this sample code for an identical CDR3. The rearrangement links TRBV19 to TRBJ1-1; D may be TRBD1 (5 bases). Germline CDR1 and CDR2: LNHDA and SQIVND (reference sequence). V shed 5 bases and J shed 0 bases, with 10 bases lying between them. This CDR3 region has 14 residues. Here the CDR3 reads CASSDSSMNTEAFF. DNA of the CDR3: TGTGCCAGTAGTGACAGTTCTATGAACACTGAAGCTTTCTTT.

This chain connects TRBV10-2 to TRBJ2-7; 8 nucleotides line up with TRBD1. Trimming removed 8 bases from V and 2 bases from J; junction bases left unmatched: 5. The CDR3 length is 13 residues. Per germline, CDR1 WSHSY and CDR2 SAAADI. The CDR3 is CASRQGSTYEQYV. CDR3 DNA sequence: TGCGCCAGCCGACAGGGGTCCACCTACGAGCAGTACGTC.

The rearrangement links TRBV7-2 to TRBJ2-1; D gene unclear. V was shortened by 2 bases and J by 8 bases, with 7 bases between the two germline ends. The germline gives CDR1 SGHTA, CDR2 FQGNSA. The CDR3 is 12 amino acids. CDR3: CASSLLRDEQFF. DNA for the CDR3: TGTGCCAGCAGCTTATTACGGGATGAGCAGTTCTTC.

The gene calls are TRBV15 and TRBJ2-5; weak D call: TRBD1 (6 bases). The ends were cut back, 5 bases at V and 2 bases at J, with 18 bases in the middle. The germline gives CDR1 LNHNV, CDR2 YYDKDF (reference sequence). The CDR3 has 16 residues. CDR3 DNA sequence: TGTGCCACCAGCCTTGGACCTCCAAGGGGGCAAGAGACCCAGTACTTC. This gives the protein CATSLGPPRGQETQYF.

The rearrangement links TRBV19 to TRBJ2-3, with a weak D call TRBD2 (6 bases). CDR1 and CDR2 from the germline V gene are LNHDA and SQIVND (reference sequence). Trimming left V 5 bases short and J 3 bases short, with 15 bases between. The CDR3 has 15 residues. The CDR3 protein is CASSGAGKETDTQYF. The CDR3 DNA is TGTGCCAGTAGTGGGGCGGGAAAGGAGACAGATACGCAGTATTTT.